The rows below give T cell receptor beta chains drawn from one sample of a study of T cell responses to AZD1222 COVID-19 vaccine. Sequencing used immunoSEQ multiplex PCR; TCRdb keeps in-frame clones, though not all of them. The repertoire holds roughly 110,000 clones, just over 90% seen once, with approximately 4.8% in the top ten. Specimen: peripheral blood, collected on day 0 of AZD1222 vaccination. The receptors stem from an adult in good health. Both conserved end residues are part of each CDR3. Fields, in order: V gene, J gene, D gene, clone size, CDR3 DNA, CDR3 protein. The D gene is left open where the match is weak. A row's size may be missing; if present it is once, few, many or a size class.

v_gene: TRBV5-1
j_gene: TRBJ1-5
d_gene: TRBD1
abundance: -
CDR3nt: TGCGCCAGCAGCTTGGGACAGGGTAGCAATCAGCCCCAGCATTTT
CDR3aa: CASSLGQGSNQPQHF

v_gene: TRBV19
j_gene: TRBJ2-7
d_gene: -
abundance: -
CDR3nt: TGTGCCAGTAAAACCGGGGGACCTTTCTACGAGCAGTACTTC
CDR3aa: CASKTGGPFYEQYF

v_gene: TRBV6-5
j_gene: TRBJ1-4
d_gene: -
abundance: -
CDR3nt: TGTGCCAGCAGTTACTCGACAGGCGGTCACGAAAAACTGTTTTTT
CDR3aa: CASSYSTGGHEKLFF

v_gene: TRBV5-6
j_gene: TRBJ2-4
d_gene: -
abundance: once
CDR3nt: TGTGCCAGCAGTGTGGGGGCGGGGAGAACCAAAAACATTCAGTACTTC
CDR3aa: CASSVGAGRTKNIQYF

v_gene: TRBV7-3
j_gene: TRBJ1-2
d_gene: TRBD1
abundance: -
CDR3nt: TGTGCCAGCAGGCTAACCGGGACAGCCAACTATGGCTACACCTTC
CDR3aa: CASRLTGTANYGYTF

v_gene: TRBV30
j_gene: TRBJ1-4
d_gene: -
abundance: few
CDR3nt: TGTGCCTTGGGCTGGCAGGGAGGGGAAAAACTGTTTTTT
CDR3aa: CALGWQGGEKLFF

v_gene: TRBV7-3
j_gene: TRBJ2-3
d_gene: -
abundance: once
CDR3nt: TGTGCCAGCAGCTTAACCGCTCGGGGTACGCAGTATTTT
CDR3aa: CASSLTARGTQYF

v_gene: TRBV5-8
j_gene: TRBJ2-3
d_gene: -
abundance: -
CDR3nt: TGTGCCAGCGGTAATCGGGATACGCAGTATTTT
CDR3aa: CASGNRDTQYF

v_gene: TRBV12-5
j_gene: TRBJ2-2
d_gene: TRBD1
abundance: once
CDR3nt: TGTGCTAGTGGTTTGGGAGGGACAGCCACCGGGGAGCTGTTTTTT
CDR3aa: CASGLGGTATGELFF

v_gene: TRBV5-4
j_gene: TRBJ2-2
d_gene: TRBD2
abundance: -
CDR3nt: TGTGCCAGCAGCTTGGCCCATAGGACTAGCACCGGGGAGCTGTTTTTT
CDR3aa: CASSLAHRTSTGELFF

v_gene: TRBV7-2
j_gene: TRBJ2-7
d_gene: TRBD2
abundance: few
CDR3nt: TGTGCCAGCAGCCCCTCTGCGGGGGGAGGAGGGTACGAGCAGTACTTC
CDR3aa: CASSPSAGGGGYEQYF

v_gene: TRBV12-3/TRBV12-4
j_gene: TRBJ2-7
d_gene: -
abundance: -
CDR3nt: TGTGCCAGCAGTTTGGGGGGGCGCGAGCAGTACTTC
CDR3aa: CASSLGGREQYF

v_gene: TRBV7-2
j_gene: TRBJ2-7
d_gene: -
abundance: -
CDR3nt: TGTGCCGTTGGGGCAACTAGGCACGAGCAGTACTTC
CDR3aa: CAVGATRHEQYF

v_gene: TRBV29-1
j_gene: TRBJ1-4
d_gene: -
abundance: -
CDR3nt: TGCAGCGTTGGGTGGGGCCTTAATGAAAAACTGTTTTTT
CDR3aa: CSVGWGLNEKLFF